This TCR beta chain was obtained from a study of T cell responses to AZD1222 COVID-19 vaccine (dated by TCRdb to the early 2020s). About the study as a whole: AZD1222 recipients with second doses at about 4 weeks or about 12 weeks were pooled, because spike-specific TCR depth and breadth did not differ between schedules. TCR sequencing was performed for more than 230 trial participants, of whom about 200 were given two doses of AZD1222 and around 25 were given two doses of MenACWY control vaccine. Enrollment into the trials was organized by age into subgroups of 18-55, 56-69 and 70-plus years, and those subgroups contained about 160, 30 and 59 TCR-sequenced participants, respectively.

Study-level results and caveats: Vaccine-associated CD4 TCRs spanned the whole spike protein, with dominant responses in regions 160-218 and 743-854. No day 14 peak-response samples were available, so repertoires were characterized only after the peak T cell response. Reportedly, almost half of the unique spike-specific TCRs recognized epitopes lying outside the regions that are mutated in the B.1.351 and B.1.1.7 variants. Conclusions about previously exposed vaccinees are limited because only 6 or 7 AZD1222 recipients were SARS-CoV-2 seropositive at baseline. The 56-69-year group was small, and its depth increase did not reach significance, likely because of low power. Most participants were white British and females outnumbered males, and the authors suggested that clonal diversity may have been underestimated. Spike-specific TCR breadth and depth rose significantly after two AZD1222 doses compared with day 0 and with MenACWY recipients.

Interpreted using the paper, the time point label stands for: baseline before first vaccination. Vaccinee samples were obtained from the UK trials COV001 and COV002, which included a single-blind randomized controlled phase 2/3 trial of AZD1222 (ChAdOx1 nCoV-19) in healthy adults. For TCRbeta chain sequencing, PBMC samples were collected from trial participants at day 0 and at day 28 after the second dose. The CDR3 regions of human TCRbeta chains were analyzed by immunosequencing. Processing in the source paper ran as follows. TCRs in the repertoires were matched against a reference library of SARS-CoV-2-specific TCRs that had been generated with the MIRA antigen-specificity platform. Breadth meant the fraction of unique TCRs that were SARS-CoV-2-associated, whereas depth meant the fraction of total T cells that were SARS-CoV-2-associated. Each spike-specific TCR was assigned to its reactive spike region and to a CD4 or CD8 class using the MIRA data. Log10-transformed breadth and depth values were compared by one-way ANOVA with Sidak's multiple comparisons tests. The table was pulled from immuneACCESS by TCRdb, which kept in-frame rearrangements only. Such tables lose some clones; where checked, under half of the loss comes from unresolved V genes, and the rest has no known cause. The V and J calls and clone size are taken from that table; D and trimming were inferred from the DNA. For this sample the table gives some 170,000 clones, of which more than 80% were detected only once. 2.5% to 3% of the sample is in the top ten clones.

As concerns this clone: No antigen is known for it. Nothing much larger sits one base from this clone, and base qualities are not available.

Trimming at the junction amounts to 1 base on V and 4 bases on J, and the germline ends lie 10 bases apart. From a lookup of the germline V gene (reference sequence), CDR1 and CDR2 are LNHNV and YYDKDF. There are 14 amino acids in the CDR3, from cysteine to phenylalanine inclusive. Only the CDR3 DNA stays, 42 bases, in frame from base 1. The chain employs TRBV15 and TRBJ1-1; TRBD1 could be the D gene, as 5 bases match. This specimen consisted of peripheral blood, obtained on day 0 of AZD1222 vaccination. This clonotype was sampled from an adult in good health. DNA sequence: TGTGCCACCAGCAGAGCTGGGGGGTTCACTGAAGCTTTCTTT. The encoded protein is CATSRAGGFTEAFF.